Listed here is a single T cell receptor beta chain. Its antigen is not known. Germline and junction disagree at one end, which may indicate a read error. Amplification of TCR beta CDR3 regions used RNA as the template. HTBI primers were the set used in a first-round RT-PCR of the TCR CDR3. MiXCR was run by TCRdb on the multiplex PCR reads, yielding one entry per CDR3 protein. The repertoire holds 94,000 or so distinct CDR3 sequences, about 51% seen once, with roughly 26% in the top ten. This record belongs to a study of T cells in Graves' hyperthyroidism and ophthalmopathy. General study points: Clonotypes that were expanded in thyroid above 0.001 mostly appeared in blood too.

The study defined stable Graves' hyperthyroidism as no ophthalmopathy progression within 18 months. With a duration under 2 months, the hyperthyroidism was newly diagnosed in patients aged 18 to 65. Diagnosis relied on clinical symptoms, serum thyroxine and TRAb, thyroid ultrasound and orbital computed tomography. This clonotype originated in a woman aged 40 to 50 with Graves' hyperthyroidism. The source material was blood.

CDR3 in amino acids: CASSFRDYSHEQYF. The CDR3 DNA follows: TGTGCCAGCAGCTTCCGGGACTACTCCCACGAGCAGTACTTC. The chain uses TRBV13 and TRBJ2-7, with TRBD2 matching 7 bases. Germline V gene sequence: CDR1 PRHDT, CDR2 FYEKMQ (reference sequence). The CDR3 loop spans 14 amino acids.